This is a list of T cell receptor beta chains from one sample in a study of blood T cell repertoires in COVID-19. Sequencing used immunoSEQ multiplex PCR; TCRdb keeps in-frame clones, though not all of them. The sample lists a few hundred thousand clones, approximately 86% occurring once. The sample was peripheral blood. Receptor source: a woman aged 55-70 years with COVID-19, enrolled during active disease. CDR3s leave out the opening cysteine and the closing phenylalanine or tryptophan. The order of the fields is V gene, CDR3 length, CDR3 protein.

V gene: TRBV18; CDR3 length: 14; CDR3 protein: ASSLGTGGRNYGYT
V gene: TRBV4-1; CDR3 length: 13; CDR3 protein: ASSQLGDRGEKLF
V gene: TRBV3-1/TRBV3-2; CDR3 length: 15; CDR3 protein: ASTQDNWEGVDQPQH
V gene: TRBV7-6; CDR3 length: 14; CDR3 protein: ASSQGQGVINYGYT
V gene: TRBV7-6; CDR3 length: 13; CDR3 protein: ASSPGMAANYGYT
V gene: TRBV5-8; CDR3 length: 13; CDR3 protein: ASDRTGNQYTEAF
V gene: TRBV6-5; CDR3 length: 11; CDR3 protein: ATLLRGGDGYT
V gene: TRBV29-1; CDR3 length: 11; CDR3 protein: SVGQGIGTEAF
V gene: TRBV11-2; CDR3 length: 11; CDR3 protein: ASSSTGNYGYT
V gene: TRBV11-2; CDR3 length: 13; CDR3 protein: ASSFERGDPYEQY
V gene: TRBV3-1/TRBV3-2; CDR3 length: 9; CDR3 protein: ASSQADTQY
V gene: TRBV6-6; CDR3 length: 9; CDR3 protein: ASSITDGYT
V gene: TRBV18; CDR3 length: 14; CDR3 protein: ASSPARHRGEETQY
V gene: TRBV30; CDR3 length: 11; CDR3 protein: AWGNPRAGEQF